What follows describes a single T cell receptor (beta chain). These data come from a study of cytomegalovirus exposure and HLA in healthy donors. The PCR ran on 60 Vbeta and 13 Jbeta primers. The method was immunoSEQ multiplex PCR; TCRdb's version includes in-frame clones alone and lacks a portion of them. The sample holds roughly 90,000 clones, 70% to 80% seen once. Germline loops: CDR1 LGHNA, CDR2 YNFKEQ. After removal of 4 bases from V and 3 bases from J, the junction contained 10 bases not matched to a gene. The CDR3 has 16 amino acids. Sequencing was performed on PBMCs. The J gene is TRBJ1-2, the V gene TRBV4-2; 8 bases fit TRBD1. This sequence originates from a young man in good health and CMV-seropositive. CDR3: CASSLPRAGGDYGYTF. The CDR3 DNA is TGTGCCAGCAGCCTTCCACGGGCAGGGGGCGACTATGGCTACACCTTC.